Presented here are 5 T cell receptor beta chains from one specimen sequenced in a study of cytomegalovirus exposure and HLA in healthy donors. Researchers ran the PCR with 60 Vbeta and 13 Jbeta primers. The assay was immunoSEQ multiplex PCR, and TCRdb's table has in-frame clones only and misses some. The sample consists of some 89,000 clones, nearly 80% of them appearing once. The sample comprised PBMCs. The receptors come from a woman in her thirties or forties in good health and CMV-seropositive.

The chain combines TRBV11-2 with TRBJ2-3; 8 bases match TRBD1. CDR3 length: 17 residues. Germline CDR1 and CDR2: SGHAT and FQNNGV. J lost 2 bases, V lost 1 base, and 8 bases had no gene match. The CDR3 sequence is CASSLGHGQGATDTQYF. CDR3 nucleotides: TGTGCCAGCAGCTTAGGTCACGGGCAGGGGGCCACAGATACGCAGTATTTT.

This sequence joins TRBV10-2 and TRBJ2-7; 9 nucleotides match TRBD1. J gave up 2 bases and V 0 bases, and 2 bases lay outside the gene matches. The length of the CDR3 is 15 residues. CDR1 is WSHSY, CDR2 SAAADI, per germline. CDR3 in DNA: TGCGCCAGCAGTGAGTCGGGGACAGGGACCTACGAGCAGTACTTC. Its translation is CASSESGTGTYEQYF.

The chain links TRBV9 to TRBJ1-4; maybe TRBD1 (6 bases). Germline-derived CDR1 and CDR2 are SGDLS and YYNGEE. Trimming stripped 4 bases from V and 8 bases from J, with 15 bases between. The CDR3 is 14 residues long. The CDR3 nucleotides are TGTGCCAGCAGCCAAGGGGGGGATCGGGAAAAACTGTTTTTT. Amino acid sequence: CASSQGGDREKLFF.

This chain links TRBV7-8 with TRBJ2-3; maybe TRBD2 (5 bases). The CDR3 spans 17 residues. The V gene's germline CDR1 is SGHVS and CDR2 FQNEAQ. V lost 5 bases to trimming and J lost 0 bases, with 18 bases between them. The CDR3 here is CASSQRNRRSSTDTQYF. DNA of the CDR3: TGTGCCAGCAGCCAGCGGAACAGACGTTCTAGCACAGATACGCAGTATTTT.

V usage is TRBV11-1 and J usage is TRBJ2-5; TRBD2 matches 12 bases. Trimming cost V 4 bases and J 5 bases; bases outside gene matches: 5. The CDR3 consists of 15 residues. In germline, CDR1 is SGHAT, CDR2 FQDESV (reference sequence). CDR3 sequence: CASSSRTSGMETQYF. The CDR3 DNA reads TGTGCCAGCAGCTCCAGGACTAGCGGGATGGAGACCCAGTACTTC.